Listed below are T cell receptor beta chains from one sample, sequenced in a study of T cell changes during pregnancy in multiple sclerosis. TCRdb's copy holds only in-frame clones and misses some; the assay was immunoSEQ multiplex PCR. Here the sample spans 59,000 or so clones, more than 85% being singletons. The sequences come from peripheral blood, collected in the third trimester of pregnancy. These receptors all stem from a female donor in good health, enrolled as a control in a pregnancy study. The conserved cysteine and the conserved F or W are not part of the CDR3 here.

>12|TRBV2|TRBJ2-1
ASGRTSGEDEQF
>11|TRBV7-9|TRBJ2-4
ASSLRGGDIQY
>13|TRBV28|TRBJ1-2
ASSSPRLVDGGYT
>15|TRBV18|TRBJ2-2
ASSPGPGGVNTGELF
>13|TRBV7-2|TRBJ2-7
ASSFQGAFVYEQY
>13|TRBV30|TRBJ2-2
AWMRWTEGPGELF
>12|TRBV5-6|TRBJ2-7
ASTPGGWVGEQY
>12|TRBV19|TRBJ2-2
ASQGGWDTGELF
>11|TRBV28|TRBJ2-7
ASRYSGRVEQY
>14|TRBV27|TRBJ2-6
ASSSGRLSGANVLT
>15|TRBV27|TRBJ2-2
ASMVPGGGARTGELF
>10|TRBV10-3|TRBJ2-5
AISGGGETQY
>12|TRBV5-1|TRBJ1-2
ASSLSGGGYGYT
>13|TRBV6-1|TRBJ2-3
ASRLLGGRTDTQY
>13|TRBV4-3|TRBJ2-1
ASSQGMGTGDEQF
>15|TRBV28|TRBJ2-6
ASSFSKTGPGANVLT
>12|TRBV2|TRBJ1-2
ASSAYRGDYGYT
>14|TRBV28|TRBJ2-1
ASSPMGLAGRHEQF
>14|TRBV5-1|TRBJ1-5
ASSLDPGQGNQPQH
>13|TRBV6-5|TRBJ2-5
ASSRSGGALETQY
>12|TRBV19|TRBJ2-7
ASSIAQQAYEQY
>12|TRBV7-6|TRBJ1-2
ASRPGTAAYGYT
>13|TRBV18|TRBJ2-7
ASSPWVTGGGEQY
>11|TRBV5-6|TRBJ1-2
ASSLDRSYGYT
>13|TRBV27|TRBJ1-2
ASSLYGRSLYGYT
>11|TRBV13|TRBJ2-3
ASSADYADTQY
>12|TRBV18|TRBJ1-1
ASSSGTGDTEAF
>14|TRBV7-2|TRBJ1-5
ASSLDRGLNNQPQH
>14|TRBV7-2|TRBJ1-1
ASSPSGGNELIEAF
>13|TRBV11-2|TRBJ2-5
ASIETGGRGRAQY
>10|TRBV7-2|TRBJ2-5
ASSPTGETQY
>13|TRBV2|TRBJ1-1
ASSLQGALNTEAF
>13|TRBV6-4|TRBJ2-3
ASSAGLGSTDTQY
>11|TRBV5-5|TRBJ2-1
ASRVAGDNEQF
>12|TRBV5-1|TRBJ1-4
ASSPEVTNEKLF
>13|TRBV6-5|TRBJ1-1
ATPDRRATNTEAF
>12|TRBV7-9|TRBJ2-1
ASSLWTSDNEQF
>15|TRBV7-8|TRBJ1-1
ASSRNRDRGGDTEAF
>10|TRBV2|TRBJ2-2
ASSWGAGELF
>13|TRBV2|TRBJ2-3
ASTEREKGGGTQY
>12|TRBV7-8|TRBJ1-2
ASSLEGQYYGYT
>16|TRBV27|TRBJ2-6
ASSLWRGAGSGANVLT
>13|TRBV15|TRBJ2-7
ATSRKGLPQDEQY
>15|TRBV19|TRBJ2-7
ASSIDRAGLVGREQY
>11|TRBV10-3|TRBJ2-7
AISEQGQIEQY
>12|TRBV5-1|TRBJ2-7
ASSSGLAGVEQY
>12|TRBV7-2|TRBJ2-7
ASSSQIATYEQY
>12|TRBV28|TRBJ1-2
ASSPLFSRGGYT
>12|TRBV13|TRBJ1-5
ASSLGQGGQPQH
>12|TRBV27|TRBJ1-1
ASSLSNLNTEAF
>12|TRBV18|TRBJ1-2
ASSPRGQGDGYT
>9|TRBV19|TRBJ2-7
ATRGLGEQY
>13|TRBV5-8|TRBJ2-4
ASSPHGQGAYIQY
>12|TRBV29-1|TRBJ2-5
SVIPGGVGETQY
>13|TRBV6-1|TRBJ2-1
ASSRTGGSYNEQF
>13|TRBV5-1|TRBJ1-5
ASSLDGGYNQPQH
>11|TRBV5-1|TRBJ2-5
ASSLGGGETQY